This entry features one T cell receptor beta chain sequence. Its antigen is unknown. V lost 2 bases and J lost 7, with 11 bases in between. Germline CDR1 is SGHAT and CDR2 is FQNNGV. This CDR3 is 13 amino acids long. The sample originates from a study of graft-versus-host responses after intestinal transplantation. Sequenced by immunoSEQ multiplex PCR; TCRdb stores in-frame clones only, minus some. The sample includes roughly 99,000 clones, about 90% seen only once; the top ten take around 0.067%. The sequence was obtained from a human donor who was the organ donor for an intestinal transplant. The specimen was unstimulated CD8+ T cells sorted from spleen or lymph node cells, collected before transplant. The chain combines TRBV11-2 with TRBJ1-2, with D uncertain. In DNA, the CDR3 is TGTGCCAGCAGCTTATCTCGAGGGCTTGGCTACACCTTC. Translation gives CASSLSRGLGYTF.